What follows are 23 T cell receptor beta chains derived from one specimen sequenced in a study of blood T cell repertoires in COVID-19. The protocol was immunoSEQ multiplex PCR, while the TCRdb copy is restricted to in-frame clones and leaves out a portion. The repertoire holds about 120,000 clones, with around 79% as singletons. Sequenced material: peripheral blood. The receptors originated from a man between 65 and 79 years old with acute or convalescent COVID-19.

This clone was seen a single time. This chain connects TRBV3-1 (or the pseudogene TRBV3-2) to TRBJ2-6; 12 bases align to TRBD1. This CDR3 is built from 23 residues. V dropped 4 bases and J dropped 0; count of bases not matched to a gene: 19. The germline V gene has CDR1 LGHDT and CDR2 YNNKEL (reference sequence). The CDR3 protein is CASSLSMPGQGAFTRSGANVLTF. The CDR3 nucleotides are TGTGCCAGCAGCCTTTCGATGCCGGGACAGGGGGCTTTTACACGCTCTGGGGCCAACGTCCTGACTTTC.

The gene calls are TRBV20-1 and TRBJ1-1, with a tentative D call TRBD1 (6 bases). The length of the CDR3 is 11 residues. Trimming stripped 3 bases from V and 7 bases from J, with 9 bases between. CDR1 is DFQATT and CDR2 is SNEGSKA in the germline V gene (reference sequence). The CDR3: CSASRTVEAFF. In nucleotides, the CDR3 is TGCAGTGCTAGTCGGACAGTTGAAGCTTTCTTT.

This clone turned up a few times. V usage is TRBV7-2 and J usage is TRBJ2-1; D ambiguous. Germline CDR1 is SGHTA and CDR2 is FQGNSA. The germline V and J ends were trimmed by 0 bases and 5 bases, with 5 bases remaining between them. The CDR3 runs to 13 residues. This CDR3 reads CASSLAHNNEQFF. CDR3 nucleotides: TGTGCCAGCAGCTTAGCTCACAACAATGAGCAGTTCTTC.

The CDR3 DNA follows: TGCGCCAGCAGCTCCTTCGGGGAGAACACTGAAGCTTTCTTT. It yields the protein CASSSFGENTEAFF. The chain is built from TRBV5-1 and TRBJ1-1; D is ambiguous. Trimming pared 3 bases from V and 1 base from J, leaving 10 bases between. CDR1 and CDR2 (germline): SGHRS, YFSETQ. This CDR3 is 14 amino acids long.

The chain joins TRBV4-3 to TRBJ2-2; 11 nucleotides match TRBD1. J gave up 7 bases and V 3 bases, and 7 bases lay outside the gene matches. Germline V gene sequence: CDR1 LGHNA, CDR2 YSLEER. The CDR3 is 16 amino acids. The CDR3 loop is CASSQMDRGPFGELFF. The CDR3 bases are TGCGCCAGCAGCCAGATGGACAGGGGGCCATTCGGGGAGCTGTTTTTT.

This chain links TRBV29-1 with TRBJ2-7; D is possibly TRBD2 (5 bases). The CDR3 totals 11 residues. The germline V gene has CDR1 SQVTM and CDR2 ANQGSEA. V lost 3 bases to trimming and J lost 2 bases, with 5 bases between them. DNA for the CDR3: TGCAGCGTTGACGGGACCTACGAGCAGTACTTC. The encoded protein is CSVDGTYEQYF.

The CDR3 nucleotides read TGTGCCAGCAGCTTAGGGGAGGGGCCCTATGGCTACACCTTC. This codes for CASSLGEGPYGYTF. V gene TRBV7-8 combines with J gene TRBJ1-2; a weak D match, TRBD1 (5 bases). The germline V gene has CDR1 SGHVS and CDR2 FQNEAQ. V lost 1 base and J 4 bases, leaving 10 bases between the germline ends. The CDR3 loop spans 14 amino acids.

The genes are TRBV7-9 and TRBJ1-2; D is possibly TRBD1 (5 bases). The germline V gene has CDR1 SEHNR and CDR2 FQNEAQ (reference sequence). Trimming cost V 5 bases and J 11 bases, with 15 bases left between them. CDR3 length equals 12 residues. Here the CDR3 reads CASSTFGGGYTF. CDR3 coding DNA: TGTGCCAGCAGCACGTTCGGGGGAGGGTACACCTTC. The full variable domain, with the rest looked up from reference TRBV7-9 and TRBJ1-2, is DTGVSQNPRHKITKRGQNVTFRCDPISEHNRLYWYRQTLGQGPEFLTYFQNEAQLEKSRLLSDRFSAERPKGSFSTLEIQRTEQGDSAMYLCASSTFGGGYTFGSGTRLTVV.

CDR3 region: CASRRKSGDTEAFF. The CDR3 DNA is TGCGCCAGCCGACGCAAGTCAGGGGACACTGAAGCTTTCTTT. V gene TRBV5-1 combines with J gene TRBJ1-1, with a possible D match to TRBD1 (6 bases). CDR1 is SGHRS, CDR2 YFSETQ, per germline. Deletions cut 7 bases from V and 3 bases from J, with 16 bases between. This CDR3 is built from 14 residues. The full variable domain, with the rest looked up from reference TRBV5-1 and TRBJ1-1, is KAGVTQTPRYLIKTRGQQVTLSCSPISGHRSVSWYQQTPGQGLQFLFEYFSETQRNKGNFPGRFSGRQFSNSRSEMNVSTLELGDSALYLCASRRKSGDTEAFFGQGTRLTVV.

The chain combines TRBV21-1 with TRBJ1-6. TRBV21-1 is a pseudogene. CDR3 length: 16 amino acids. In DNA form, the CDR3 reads TGTGCCAGCAGCAAAGGAGGGGGGGCGTATGGTTCACCCCTCCACTTT. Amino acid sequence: CASSKGGGAYGSPLHF.

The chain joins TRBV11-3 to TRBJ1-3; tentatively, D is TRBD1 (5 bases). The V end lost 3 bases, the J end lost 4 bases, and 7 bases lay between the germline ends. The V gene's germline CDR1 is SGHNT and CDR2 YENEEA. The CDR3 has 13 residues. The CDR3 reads CASSFNRGNTIYF. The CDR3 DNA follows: TGTGCCAGCAGCTTCAACAGGGGAAACACCATATATTTT.

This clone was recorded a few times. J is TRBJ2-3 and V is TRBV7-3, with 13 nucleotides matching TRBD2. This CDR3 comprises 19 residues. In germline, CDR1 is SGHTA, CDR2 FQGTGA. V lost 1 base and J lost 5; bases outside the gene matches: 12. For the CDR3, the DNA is TGTGCCAGCAGCTTAAGCCCCCGACTAGCGGGGGGAATACAAGATACGCAGTATTTT. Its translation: CASSLSPRLAGGIQDTQYF. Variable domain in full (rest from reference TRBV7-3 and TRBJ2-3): GAGVSQTPSNKVTEKGKYVELRCDPISGHTALYWYRQSLGQGPEFLIYFQGTGAADDSGLPNDRFFAVRPEGSVSTLKIQRTERGDSAVYLCASSLSPRLAGGIQDTQYFGPGTRLTVL.

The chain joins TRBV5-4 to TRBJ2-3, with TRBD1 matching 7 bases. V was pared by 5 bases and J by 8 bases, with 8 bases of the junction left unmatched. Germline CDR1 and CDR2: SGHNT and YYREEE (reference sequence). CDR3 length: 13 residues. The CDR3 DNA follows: TGTGCCAGCAGATCCGGACAGGACACTACGCAGTATTTT. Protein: CASRSGQDTTQYF.

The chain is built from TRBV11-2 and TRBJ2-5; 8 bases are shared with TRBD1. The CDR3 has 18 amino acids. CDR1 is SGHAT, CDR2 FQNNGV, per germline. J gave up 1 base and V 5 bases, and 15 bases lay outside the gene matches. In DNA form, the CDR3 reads TGTGCCAGCAGCCCCGGGGGCAGGGGGCCGGCTTTCCAAGAGACCCAGTACTTC. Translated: CASSPGGRGPAFQETQYF.

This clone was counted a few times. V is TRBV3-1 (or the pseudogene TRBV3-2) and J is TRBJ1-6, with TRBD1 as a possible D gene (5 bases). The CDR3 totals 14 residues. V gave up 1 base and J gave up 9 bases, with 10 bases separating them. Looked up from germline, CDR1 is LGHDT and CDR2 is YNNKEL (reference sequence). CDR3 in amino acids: CASSQAQGSSPLHF. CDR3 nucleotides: TGTGCCAGCAGCCAAGCTCAGGGTAGTTCACCCCTCCACTTT.

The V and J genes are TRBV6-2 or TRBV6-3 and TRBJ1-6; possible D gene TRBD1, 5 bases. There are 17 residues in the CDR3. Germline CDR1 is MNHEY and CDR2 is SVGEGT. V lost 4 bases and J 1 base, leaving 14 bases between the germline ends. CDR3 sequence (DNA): TGTGCCAGCAGTTCGGGGGTCTTTGTTTCCTATAATTCACCCCTCCACTTT. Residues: CASSSGVFVSYNSPLHF.

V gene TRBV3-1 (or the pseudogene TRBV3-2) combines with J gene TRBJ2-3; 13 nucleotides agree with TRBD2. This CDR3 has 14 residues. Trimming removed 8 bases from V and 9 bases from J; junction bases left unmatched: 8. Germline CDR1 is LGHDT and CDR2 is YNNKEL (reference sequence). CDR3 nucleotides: TGTGCCAGCGGGCCGGGACTAGCGGGGATAACGCAGTATTTT. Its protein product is CASGPGLAGITQYF.

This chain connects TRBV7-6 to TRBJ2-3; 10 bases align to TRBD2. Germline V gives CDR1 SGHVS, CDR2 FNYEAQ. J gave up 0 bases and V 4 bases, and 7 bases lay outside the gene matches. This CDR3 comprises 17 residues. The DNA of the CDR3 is TGTGCCAGCAGCTCAGCCCCTAGCGGGGGAAGCACAGATACGCAGTATTTT. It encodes CASSSAPSGGSTDTQYF.

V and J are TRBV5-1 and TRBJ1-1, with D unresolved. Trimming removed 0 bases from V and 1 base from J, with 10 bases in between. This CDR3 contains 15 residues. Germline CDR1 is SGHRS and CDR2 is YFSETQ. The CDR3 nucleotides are TGCGCCAGCAGCTTGGTTTCAGTCAGGAACACTGAAGCTTTCTTT. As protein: CASSLVSVRNTEAFF.

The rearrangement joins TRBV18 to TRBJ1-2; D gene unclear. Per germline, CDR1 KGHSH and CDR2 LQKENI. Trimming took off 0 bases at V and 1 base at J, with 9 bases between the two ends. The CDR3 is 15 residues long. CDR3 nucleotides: TGTGCCAGCTCACCACCGCCAGGTGTTAACTATGGCTACACCTTC. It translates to CASSPPPGVNYGYTF.

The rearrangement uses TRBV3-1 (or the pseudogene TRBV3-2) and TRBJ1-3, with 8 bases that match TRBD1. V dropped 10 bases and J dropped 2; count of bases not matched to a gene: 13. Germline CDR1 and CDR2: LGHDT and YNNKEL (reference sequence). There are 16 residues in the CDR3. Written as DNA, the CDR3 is TGTGCCACGGATGCTCAGGACAGGGCTACTGGAAACACCATATATTTT. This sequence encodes CATDAQDRATGNTIYF.

CDR3 protein: CASFRDTQGNSPLHF. The CDR3 DNA follows: TGTGCCAGCTTCCGGGACACCCAAGGAAATTCACCCCTCCACTTT. The V call is TRBV5-4, the J call TRBJ1-6; D might be TRBD1 (6 bases). The CDR3 sequence is 15 residues long. The germline CDR1 and CDR2 sequences are SGHNT and YYREEE (reference sequence). The ends were cut back, 7 bases at V and 7 bases at J, with 18 bases in the middle. Full variable domain (missing parts from reference TRBV5-4 and TRBJ1-6): ETGVTQSPTHLIKTRGQQVTLRCSSQSGHNTVSWYQQALGQGPQFIFQYYREEENGRGNFPPRFSGLQFPNYSSELNVNALELDDSALYLCASFRDTQGNSPLHFGNGTRLTVT.

CDR3 region: CASSIQGLRAFF. The CDR3 nucleotides read TGTGCCAGTAGTATACAGGGACTACGGGCTTTCTTT. The rearrangement links TRBV19 to TRBJ1-1; tentatively, D is TRBD1 (5 bases). V lost 2 bases and J 11 bases, leaving 12 bases between the germline ends. The CDR3 is 12 amino acids. Germline assignment: CDR1 LNHDA and CDR2 SQIVND (reference sequence).